Listed below are T cell receptor beta chains from one sample, sequenced in a study of blood T cells in healthy people across ages. TCRdb ran MiXCR on the 5' RACE reads and lists one entry per CDR3 protein. This table has roughly 800,000 distinct CDR3 sequences, roughly 24% appearing once. The same sample was also used in a study of T cells of mothers and their children.

The sequenced sample was blood. The source is a boy aged 5-17 years in good health. The CDR3 runs from the conserved cysteine through the conserved F or W. Each record gives: clone size, J gene, V gene, CDR3 length, D gene, CDR3 protein, CDR3 DNA. The D gene is left open where the match is weak. Rows may omit the clone size; those that give it use once, few, many or a size class.

few,TRBJ1-4,TRBV5-1,14,TRBD1,CASSFTGVLEKLFF,TGCGCCAGCAGCTTCACAGGGGTCCTCGAAAAACTGTTTTTT
.,TRBJ2-3,TRBV5-1,15,TRBD2,CASSTGLAGLDTQYF,TGCGCCAGCAGCACCGGACTAGCGGGCCTAGATACGCAGTATTTT
.,TRBJ1-2,TRBV12-3/TRBV12-4,14,TRBD1,CASRPTGEWRGYTF,TGTGCCAGCAGGCCGACAGGGGAGTGGCGGGGCTACACCTTC
.,TRBJ1-1,TRBV5-1,14,.,CASSPDAGGTEAFF,TGCGCCAGCAGCCCGGACGCGGGGGGCACTGAAGCTTTCTTT
.,TRBJ2-7,TRBV3-1,15,TRBD1,CASSLTTGAIQEQYF,TGTGCCAGCAGCCTCACGACAGGGGCGATCCAGGAGCAGTACTTC
.,TRBJ1-3,TRBV5-1,14,.,CASSLSLSGNTIYF,TGCGCCAGCAGCTTGTCCCTCTCTGGAAACACCATATATTTT
once,TRBJ2-4,TRBV10-1,13,.,CASRGGRVYIQYF,TGCGCCAGCAGGGGGGGAAGGGTATACATTCAGTACTTC
.,TRBJ2-5,TRBV6-5,13,.,CASSSLKGETQYF,TGTGCCAGCAGCTCCCTCAAAGGGGAGACCCAGTACTTC
many,TRBJ2-5,TRBV7-9,15,.,CASTRFRRFQETQYF,TGTGCCAGCACCAGATTTAGGCGATTCCAAGAGACCCAGTACTTC
few,TRBJ1-2,TRBV3-1,15,.,CASSQGSSAGYGYTF,TGTGCCAGCAGCCAAGGCAGCAGTGCTGGCTATGGCTACACCTTC
few,TRBJ1-4,TRBV5-1,15,.,CASSTGTATNEKLFF,TGCGCCAGCAGCACAGGGACCGCAACTAATGAAAAACTGTTTTTT
.,TRBJ1-2,TRBV11-2,15,.,CASSLNRGSDYGYTF,TGTGCCAGCAGCTTAAATCGGGGCAGTGACTATGGCTACACCTTC
.,TRBJ2-1,TRBV5-1,15,TRBD2,CASSLVTSGGIEQFF,TGCGCCAGCAGCTTGGTTACTAGCGGGGGAATTGAGCAGTTCTTC
.,TRBJ2-7,TRBV6-5,16,.,CASSYGRDPSSYEQYF,TGTGCCAGCAGTTACGGTCGGGATCCGAGCTCCTACGAGCAGTACTTC
few,TRBJ2-4,TRBV28,16,TRBD2,CASSILAGGGKNIQYF,TGTGCCAGCAGTATACTAGCGGGGGGTGGGAAAAACATTCAGTACTTC
.,TRBJ2-1,TRBV24-1,16,.,CATSDTYRSSYNEQFF,TGTGCCACCAGTGATACATACAGGAGCTCCTACAATGAGCAGTTCTTC
.,TRBJ1-2,TRBV5-5,13,TRBD1,CACSSTGNYGYTF,TGTGCCTGCAGCTCGACAGGGAACTATGGCTACACCTTC
few,TRBJ2-3,TRBV21-1,17,.,CASSPPPWRGLTDTQYF,TGTGCCAGCAGCCCGCCGCCCTGGAGGGGGCTGACAGATACGCAGTATTTT
.,TRBJ2-7,TRBV7-9,14,TRBD2,CASSRGGASYGQYF,TGTGCCAGCAGTAGGGGAGGGGCCAGCTACGGGCAGTACTTC
once,TRBJ2-3,TRBV7-9,14,.,CASSPGPGLSTQYF,TGTGCCAGCAGCCCAGGGCCGGGACTTAGTACGCAGTATTTT
few,TRBJ2-1,TRBV6-1,15,TRBD1,CASSTGTVSYNEQFF,TGTGCCAGCAGTACCGGGACAGTCTCCTACAATGAGCAGTTCTTC
few,TRBJ1-1,TRBV18,15,.,CASSQTGLRYTEAFF,TGTGCCAGCTCTCAAACCGGGTTAAGGTACACTGAAGCTTTCTTT
.,TRBJ2-1,TRBV5-1,12,.,CASSSNGNEQFF,TGCGCCAGCAGCTCAAACGGGAATGAGCAGTTCTTC
.,TRBJ2-5,TRBV29-1,14,TRBD2,CSVDTSGEEETQYF,TGCAGCGTTGACACTAGCGGGGAGGAAGAGACCCAGTACTTC
.,TRBJ2-3,TRBV27,13,.,CASSLMGPDTQYF,TGTGCCAGCAGTTTAATGGGGCCAGATACGCAGTATTTT
few,TRBJ2-3,TRBV20-1,17,.,CSASRFVGAGPPDTQYF,TGCAGTGCTAGTCGTTTCGTTGGGGCAGGGCCCCCAGATACGCAGTATTTT